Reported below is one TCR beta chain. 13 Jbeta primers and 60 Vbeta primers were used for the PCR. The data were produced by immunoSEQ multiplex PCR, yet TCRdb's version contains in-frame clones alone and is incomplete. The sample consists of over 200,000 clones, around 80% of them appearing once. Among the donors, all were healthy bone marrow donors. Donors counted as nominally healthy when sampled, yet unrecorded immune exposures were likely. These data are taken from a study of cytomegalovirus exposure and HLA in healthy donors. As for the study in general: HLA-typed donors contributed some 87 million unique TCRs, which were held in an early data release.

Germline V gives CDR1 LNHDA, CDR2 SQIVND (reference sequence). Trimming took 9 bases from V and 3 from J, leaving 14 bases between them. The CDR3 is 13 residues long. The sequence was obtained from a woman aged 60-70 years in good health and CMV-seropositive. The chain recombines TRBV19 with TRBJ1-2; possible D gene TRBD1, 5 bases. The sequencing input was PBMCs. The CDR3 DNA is TGTGCCAGCTCACAGGAAATCGACTATGGCTACACCTTC. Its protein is CASSQEIDYGYTF.